What follows are 30 T cell receptor beta chains derived from one specimen sequenced in a study of cytomegalovirus exposure and HLA in healthy donors. Amplification used 60 Vbeta primers and 13 Jbeta primers. Sequencing used immunoSEQ multiplex PCR; TCRdb keeps in-frame clones, though not all of them. The repertoire table contains about 75,000 clones. The sample was PBMCs. The source of these receptors is a man between 18 and 29 years old in good health and CMV-seropositive.

J is TRBJ2-5 and V is TRBV6-1, with D maybe TRBD1 (6 bases). Germline values: CDR1 MNHNS, CDR2 SASEGT. Trimming stripped 4 bases from V and 9 bases from J, with 21 bases between. The CDR3 is made up of 15 amino acids. CDR3 in amino acids: CASSGSTGDKGAQYF. In DNA form, the CDR3 reads TGTGCCAGCAGTGGATCCACCGGGGACAAGGGGGCCCAGTACTTC.

The V and J genes are TRBV4-1 and TRBJ1-1; weak D call: TRBD1 (5 bases). The germline gives CDR1 MGHRA, CDR2 YSYEKL. The CDR3 sequence is 16 residues long. V was trimmed by 2 bases and J by 2 bases, leaving 15 bases between them. DNA of the CDR3: TGCGCCAGCAGCCAAATCGGGGGTAGGGGAAACACTGAAGCTTTCTTT. Translating it yields CASSQIGGRGNTEAFF.

The gene calls are TRBV7-9 and TRBJ2-7; 9 nucleotides align to TRBD1. From germline, CDR1 is SEHNR and CDR2 FQNEAQ (reference sequence). V was pared by 5 bases and J by 2 bases, with 4 bases of the junction left unmatched. This CDR3 region has 14 residues. CDR3 amino acids: CASSRQGGTYEQYF. CDR3 sequence (DNA): TGTGCCAGCAGCCGACAGGGGGGGACCTACGAGCAGTACTTC.

The chain links TRBV10-3 to TRBJ2-7; D ambiguous. Germline V CDR1 and CDR2: ENHRY, SYGVKD. The V end lost 3 bases, the J end lost 3 bases, and 3 bases lay between the germline ends. The length of the CDR3 is 11 residues. CDR3 loop: CAISDGYEQYF. In DNA form, the CDR3 reads TGTGCCATCAGTGACGGCTACGAGCAGTACTTC.

The chain uses TRBV5-4 and TRBJ2-2; D not resolved. V lost 4 bases, J lost 0 bases, and 13 bases lay in between. The germline gives CDR1 SGHNT, CDR2 YYREEE (reference sequence). This CDR3 has 16 residues. The CDR3 region has the DNA TGTGCCAGCAGCGCCGCTCCAGAACCGAACACCGGGGAGCTGTTTTTT. Its translation is CASSAAPEPNTGELFF.

This rearrangement joins TRBV27 to TRBJ2-7; maybe TRBD1 (7 bases). The CDR3 length is 14 residues. V was trimmed by 4 bases and J by 2 bases, leaving 12 bases between them. Germline V gives CDR1 MNHEY, CDR2 SMNVEV (reference sequence). The chain's CDR3 is CASSYRGLPYEQYF. The CDR3 DNA sequence: TGTGCCAGCAGTTACAGGGGACTTCCCTACGAGCAGTACTTC.

This chain connects TRBV11-1 to TRBJ2-7, with D possibly TRBD2 on 6 matching bases. The germline V and J ends were trimmed by 4 bases and 3 bases, with 22 bases remaining between them. Germline V gene lookup returns CDR1 SGHAT and CDR2 FQDESV (reference sequence). This CDR3 has 17 residues. CDR3 residues: CASSYSGGRFSRYEQYF. The CDR3 bases are TGTGCCAGCAGCTATAGCGGTGGGCGATTTTCTCGCTACGAGCAGTACTTC.

Concerning this clone: The same CDR3 also results from other DNA sequences found in this sample. The gene calls are TRBV29-1 and TRBJ1-2, with D tentatively TRBD1 (5 bases). CDR3 size: 10 residues. Germline V gives CDR1 SQVTM, CDR2 ANQGSEA. Between the trimmed V and J ends, which lost 6 bases and 8 bases, there was a span of 10 bases. The CDR3 DNA reads TGCAGCGTCGACAGTTACGGCTACACCTTC. Translated: CSVDSYGYTF.

V usage is TRBV6-6 and J usage is TRBJ2-7; TRBD1 matches 9 bases. The CDR3 runs to 14 residues. The J segment lost 7 bases and the V segment lost 1 base, leaving 5 bases of the junction unmatched. Looked up from germline, CDR1 is MNHNY and CDR2 is SVGAGI (reference sequence). The CDR3 spells CASSYWTGVREQYF. The DNA for the CDR3 is TGTGCCAGCAGTTACTGGACAGGGGTCAGGGAGCAGTACTTC.

V is TRBV7-6 and J is TRBJ1-1; TRBD1 aligns across 8 bases. The CDR3 runs to 14 residues. The germline V gene encodes CDR1 SGHVS and CDR2 FNYEAQ. Trimming at V came to 5 bases and at J to 5 bases, leaving 7 bases not matched to a gene. Here the CDR3 reads CASSPGGAGTEAFF. The DNA for the CDR3 is TGTGCCAGCAGCCCAGGGGGCGCGGGAACTGAAGCTTTCTTT.

In the case of this clone: Here the CDR3 omits its conserved ending phenylalanine or tryptophan, so a read error is the likely source. No DNA is shown, since the ends of the CDR3 on it are uncertain; the CDR3 is the one TCRdb lists. The chain uses TRBV2 and TRBJ1-3; TRBD1, the D gene given by the table, was not confirmed from the DNA. The germline CDR1 and CDR2 sequences are SNHLY and FYNNEI. A total of 13 residues make up the CDR3, ends included. The CDR3 region is CASRRETGTSTRP.

The gene calls are TRBV11-2 and TRBJ1-1; D is uncertain. V was cut by 1 base and J by 5 bases, with 11 bases left in between. CDR1 is SGHAT, CDR2 FQNNGV, per germline. The CDR3 has 14 residues. In DNA form, the CDR3 reads TGTGCCAGCAGCTTAGGACCACCCAGGACTGAAGCTTTCTTT. Amino acid sequence: CASSLGPPRTEAFF.

The V and J genes are TRBV27 and TRBJ2-7; 8 bases align to TRBD2. The CDR3 spans 16 residues. V was clipped by 6 bases and J by 7 bases; unmatched bases: 17. CDR1 MNHEY and CDR2 SMNVEV come from the germline V gene (reference sequence). In DNA form, the CDR3 reads TGTGCCAGCAGCCTTCCCCGGGAGGGTGGAACGGGTGAGCAGTACTTC. Protein product: CASSLPREGGTGEQYF.

This chain links TRBV4-1 with TRBJ2-7; 9 bases are shared with TRBD1. V gave up 4 bases and J gave up 2 bases; unmatched junction bases: 6. CDR1 is MGHRA and CDR2 is YSYEKL in the germline V gene. The CDR3 is made up of 15 amino acids. In DNA form, the CDR3 reads TGCGCCAGCAGCCTCCCGGGACAGGGTCCCTACGAGCAGTACTTC. Translation: CASSLPGQGPYEQYF.

The V call is TRBV4-1, the J call TRBJ2-5; 8 nucleotides align to TRBD1. The CDR3 is 15 residues long. With V trimmed by 3 bases and J by 2 bases, 5 bases remained unmatched. Germline V gene data show CDR1 as MGHRA and CDR2 as YSYEKL. CDR3 DNA sequence: TGCGCCAGCAGCCAGGGGACAGGAGAACAAGAGACCCAGTACTTC. Protein sequence: CASSQGTGEQETQYF.

The rearrangement uses TRBV19 and TRBJ2-7; D is possibly TRBD1 (6 bases). The CDR3 is 15 amino acids. Trimming left V 5 bases short and J 3 bases short, with 17 bases between. The germline V gene encodes CDR1 LNHDA and CDR2 SQIVND (reference sequence). In DNA form, the CDR3 reads TGTGCCAGTAGTTACCCCGGACAGAGCTTCTACGAGCAGTACTTC. This codes for CASSYPGQSFYEQYF.

The V gene is TRBV10-3, the J gene TRBJ2-2; 8 positions agree with TRBD1. Germline CDR1 reads ENHRY; CDR2 reads SYGVKD. The CDR3 covers 16 residues. The junction had 9 bases not matched to a gene; V was cut back by 6 bases and J by 3 bases. The CDR3 region has the DNA TGTGCCATCAGCGCCTCGGGACAGGAGTACACCGGGGAGCTGTTTTTT. It is translated as CAISASGQEYTGELFF.

About this clone itself: Other DNA sequences in the sample encode the same CDR3. V usage is TRBV19 and J usage is TRBJ1-5; TRBD1 matches at 9 bases. Germline loops: CDR1 LNHDA, CDR2 SQIVND (reference sequence). The CDR3 length is 14 residues. V gave up 5 bases and J gave up 2 bases; unmatched junction bases: 1. CDR3 sequence: CASSRTGGNQPQHF. DNA for the CDR3: TGTGCCAGTAGTCGGACAGGGGGCAATCAGCCCCAGCATTTT. The complete variable domain, with remaining parts taken from reference TRBV19 and TRBJ1-5, reads DGGITQSPKYLFRKEGQNVTLSCEQNLNHDAMYWYRQDPGQGLRLIYYSQIVNDFQKGDIAEGYSVSREKKESFPLTVTSAQKNPTAFYLCASSRTGGNQPQHFGDGTRLSIL.

This chain joins TRBV13 and TRBJ2-5, with 12 bases lining up with TRBD2. From germline, CDR1 is PRHDT and CDR2 FYEKMQ (reference sequence). The CDR3 sequence is 16 residues long. The junction had 6 bases not matched to a gene; V was cut back by 3 bases and J by 4 bases. DNA of the CDR3: TGTGCCAGCAGCTTGACTAGCGGGGGCCGCGGAGAGACCCAGTACTTC. Its translation: CASSLTSGGRGETQYF.

The chain couples TRBV18 to TRBJ2-3; D unclear. CDR3 size: 13 residues. Looked up from germline, CDR1 is KGHSH and CDR2 is LQKENI. V gave up 3 bases and J gave up 2 bases, with 6 bases separating them. The CDR3 region is CASSPPNTDTQYF. CDR3 DNA: TGTGCCAGCTCACCCCCTAACACAGATACGCAGTATTTT.

The gene calls are TRBV2 and TRBJ2-7; D may be TRBD1 (6 bases). CDR3 length: 18 amino acids. V was trimmed by 0 bases and J by 2 bases, leaving 20 bases between them. Germline V gene sequence: CDR1 SNHLY, CDR2 FYNNEI. The DNA for the CDR3 is TGTGCCAGCAGTGAAGCTTACAGGGTTATCCCACCCGCCTACGAGCAGTACTTC. It encodes CASSEAYRVIPPAYEQYF.

In the case of this clone: The germline gene is not matched at one end of the junction; a read error may be the cause. This chain uses TRBV7-2 with TRBJ2-7; D not resolved. Per the germline V gene, CDR1 is SGHTA and CDR2 is FQGNSA. The CDR3 runs 12 residues. For the CDR3, the DNA is TGTGCCGGCAGCCCCTTCTCCTACGAGCAGTACTTC. This gives the protein CAGSPFSYEQYF.

J is TRBJ2-7 and V is TRBV4-2; 8 nucleotides align to TRBD2. The CDR3 runs to 12 residues. Germline-derived CDR1 and CDR2 are LGHNA and YNFKEQ. Trimming at V came to 4 bases and at J to 6 bases, leaving 2 bases not matched to a gene. CDR3 protein: CASSPGGAEQYF. CDR3 bases: TGTGCCAGCAGCCCCGGGGGGGCCGAGCAGTACTTC.

The chain has TRBV6-1 and TRBJ2-7; 14 bases match TRBD2. The CDR3 has 15 amino acids. V was clipped by 3 bases and J by 4 bases; unmatched bases: 2. The germline V gene encodes CDR1 MNHNS and CDR2 SASEGT. The CDR3 loop reads CASSDRLAGGYEQYF. The CDR3 DNA reads as TGTGCCAGCAGTGATCGACTAGCGGGGGGGTACGAGCAGTACTTC.

The chain joins TRBV7-6 to TRBJ2-7; no clear D. The germline V and J ends were trimmed by 5 bases and 0 bases, with 17 bases remaining between them. Germline assignment: CDR1 SGHVS and CDR2 FNYEAQ. The length of the CDR3 is 16 residues. The CDR3 sequence: CASSPLTGFSSYEQYF. The CDR3 nucleotides read TGTGCCAGCAGCCCCTTGACGGGTTTTTCCTCCTACGAGCAGTACTTC.

This rearrangement joins TRBV6-1 to TRBJ1-3; possible D gene TRBD1, 5 bases. V was clipped by 4 bases and J by 1 base, with 11 bases between them. Per the germline V gene, CDR1 is MNHNS and CDR2 is SASEGT. The CDR3 length is 15 residues. CDR3 in DNA: TGTGCCAGCAGTGCAAACCGACAGTCTGGAAACACCATATATTTT. As protein: CASSANRQSGNTIYF.

This sequence joins TRBV4-2 and TRBJ2-7; no reliable D call. Germline assignment: CDR1 LGHNA and CDR2 YNFKEQ. The length of the CDR3 is 16 residues. Trimming stripped 0 bases from V and 3 bases from J, with 15 bases between. The CDR3 region has the DNA TGTGCCAGCAGCCAAGATCGGGTTAGCTCGGACTACGAGCAGTACTTC. Its protein product is CASSQDRVSSDYEQYF.

V and J are TRBV18 and TRBJ1-1; D might be TRBD1 (5 bases). CDR1 is KGHSH and CDR2 is LQKENI in the germline V gene. The CDR3 sequence is 14 residues long. V was shortened by 3 bases and J by 3 bases, with 11 bases between the two germline ends. The chain's CDR3 is CASSPPGQDTEAFF. The CDR3 DNA reads as TGTGCCAGCTCACCTCCAGGGCAGGACACTGAAGCTTTCTTT.

The chain uses TRBV12-5 and TRBJ2-3, with 8 bases identical to TRBD1. V shed 1 base and J 3 bases; nucleotides not matched to a gene: 3. This CDR3 is 15 amino acids long. Germline V CDR1 and CDR2: LGHNT, FRNRAP. CDR3: CASGLGQGFTDTQYF. The CDR3 DNA reads TGTGCTAGTGGTTTGGGACAGGGGTTTACAGATACGCAGTATTTT.

V and J are TRBV30 and TRBJ2-7; 7 nucleotides agree with TRBD1. This CDR3 is built from 15 residues. Germline CDR1 is GTSNPN and CDR2 is SVGIG (reference sequence). After removal of 2 bases from V and 0 bases from J, the junction contained 7 bases not matched to a gene. The CDR3 bases are TGTGCCTGGAGTATCGGGACAGTTAGCTCCTACGAGCAGTACTTC. Protein product: CAWSIGTVSSYEQYF. The full variable domain, its missing parts supplied by reference TRBV30 and TRBJ2-7, is SQTIHQWPATLVQPVGSPLSLECTVEGTSNPNLYWYRQAAGRGLQLLFYSVGIGQISSEVPQNLSASRPQDRQFILSSKKLLLSDSGFYLCAWSIGTVSSYEQYFGPGTRLTVT.